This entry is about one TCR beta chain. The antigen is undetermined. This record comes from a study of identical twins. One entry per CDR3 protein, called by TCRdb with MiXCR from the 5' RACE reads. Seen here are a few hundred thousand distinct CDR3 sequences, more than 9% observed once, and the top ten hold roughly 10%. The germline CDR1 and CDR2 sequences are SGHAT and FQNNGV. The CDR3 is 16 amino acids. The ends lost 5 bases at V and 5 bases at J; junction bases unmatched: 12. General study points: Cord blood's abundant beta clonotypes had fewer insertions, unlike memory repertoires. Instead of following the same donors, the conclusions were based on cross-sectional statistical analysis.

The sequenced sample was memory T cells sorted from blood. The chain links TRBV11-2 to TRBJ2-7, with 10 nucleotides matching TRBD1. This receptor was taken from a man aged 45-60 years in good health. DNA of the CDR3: TGTGCCAGCAGCCCACTAATTGGACAGGGGGATCACGAGCAGTACTTC. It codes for CASSPLIGQGDHEQYF.